This T cell receptor beta chain was captured in a study of beta chain features in type 1 diabetes. Points from the study as a whole: Insertion counts at VDJ junctions were lower in type 1 diabetes patients, who also showed more deletions there. Within each of all four CD4+ subsets, Type 1 diabetes patients had TCRB CDR3s that were moderately but significantly shorter.

Sorted CD4+ subsets: naive, central memory, regulatory, stem cell-like memory (CD45RO/CCR7/CD25/CD127/CD95/CD27 panel). Since all of the isolated RNA was reverse transcribed, expressed TCRB transcripts were what got sequenced. Roughly 3.6 million reads per sample were averaged for naive, central memory and regulatory samples. Clones were sequenced by immunoSEQ multiplex PCR, and TCRdb holds only the in-frame ones, with some missing. The data show over 200,000 clones, approximately 11% seen once. Comments on this clone: Its antigen is unknown.

CDR1 LGHNA and CDR2 YNFKEQ come from the germline V gene. The CDR3 spans 15 residues. V shed 2 bases and J 2 bases; nucleotides not matched to a gene: 2. Sequences were obtained from naive CD4+ T cells from blood. This clonotype was sampled from a man under 40 with type 1 diabetes. V gene TRBV4-2 combines with J gene TRBJ2-1, with TRBD1 matching 8 bases. CDR3 sequence reads: CASSQPGQAYNEQFF. CDR3 bases: TGTGCCAGCAGCCAACCGGGACAGGCCTACAATGAGCAGTTCTTC.